The 26 T cell receptor beta chains presented below share a single source sample, sequenced in a study of blood T cell repertoires in COVID-19 (dated by TCRdb to the early 2020s). The library relied on the immunoSEQ multiplex PCR assay. Drawn from immuneACCESS, this table holds only the in-frame rearrangements with V and J called that TCRdb kept. Clones are partly lost; checked studies trace under half to an unresolved V gene and leave the rest unexplained. The table for this sample lists roughly 410,000 clones; about 89% of them were counted only once. The ten top clones hold 1.5% to 1.7% of the sample. Sequencing input: peripheral blood. The source is a woman aged 40 to 50 with COVID-19, enrolled during active disease.

About this clone: The same CDR3 is also encoded by other DNA sequences in this sample. The V and J genes are TRBV29-1 and TRBJ1-2; D remains ambiguous. CDR3 length equals 10 residues. CDR1 is SQVTM, CDR2 ANQGSEA, per germline. V was shortened by 3 bases and J by 6 bases, with 5 bases between the two germline ends. The CDR3 nucleotides are TGCAGCGTTGATCGGGATGGCTACACCTTC. As protein: CSVDRDGYTF.

This chain connects TRBV5-1 to TRBJ1-1; 7 bases align to TRBD1. CDR3 size: 14 residues. V lost 0 bases to trimming and J lost 4 bases; unmatched junction nucleotides: 3. Germline V CDR1 and CDR2: SGHRS, YFSETQ. In nucleotides, the CDR3 is TGCGCCAGCAGCTTGGGGGGACAGTCCACTGAAGCTTTCTTT. Its protein product is CASSLGGQSTEAFF.

The chain uses TRBV3-1 (or the pseudogene TRBV3-2) and TRBJ2-7; 9 bases map to TRBD1. The germline V gene encodes CDR1 LGHDT and CDR2 YNNKEL (reference sequence). The CDR3 is 16 amino acids. V gave up 3 bases and J gave up 6 bases; unmatched junction bases: 12. The CDR3 loop reads CASSHSPGQGPVEQYF. The CDR3 bases are TGTGCCAGCAGCCATTCGCCGGGACAGGGTCCGGTCGAGCAGTACTTC.

The J gene is TRBJ2-5, the V gene TRBV6-5; D might be TRBD2 (6 bases). The V gene lost 6 bases and the J gene lost 1 base, with 9 bases spanning the gap. The CDR3 spans 13 residues. The germline CDR1 and CDR2 sequences are MNHEY and SVGAGI. This CDR3 is CASRGTFQETQYF. The CDR3 nucleotides read TGTGCCAGCAGGGGGACTTTCCAAGAGACCCAGTACTTC.

CDR3 bases: TGTGCCAGCAGTCCAGGGGGCGGAAAAGCTTTCTTT. Protein: CASSPGGGKAFF. The J gene is TRBJ1-1, the V gene TRBV3-1 (or the pseudogene TRBV3-2); 8 bases fit TRBD1. Germline CDR1 LGHDT, CDR2 YNNKEL (reference sequence). Trimming at V came to 6 bases and at J to 9 bases, leaving 6 bases not matched to a gene. The CDR3 contains 12 residues.

V usage is TRBV29-1 and J usage is TRBJ2-7; D may be TRBD1 (5 bases). Trimming took 4 bases from V and 9 from J, leaving 19 bases between them. This CDR3 region has 13 residues. Germline lookup yields CDR1 SQVTM and CDR2 ANQGSEA. The CDR3 spells CSVGAGISSAQYF. In DNA form, the CDR3 reads TGCAGCGTTGGTGCAGGGATATCTTCCGCGCAGTACTTC.

V gene TRBV27 combines with J gene TRBJ1-2; D is possibly TRBD1 (5 bases). Trimming pared 0 bases from V and 4 bases from J, leaving 18 bases between. CDR3 length: 17 amino acids. Germline V CDR1 and CDR2: MNHEY, SMNVEV (reference sequence). In DNA, the CDR3 is TGTGCCAGCAGTTTATCCGCTGGAGACAGCCTCCCCTATGGCTACACCTTC. Amino acid sequence: CASSLSAGDSLPYGYTF.

This clone has just one count. The chain uses TRBV5-5 and TRBJ2-3; a weak D match, TRBD1 (5 bases). V gave up 2 bases and J gave up 0 bases, with 10 bases separating them. There are 15 residues in the CDR3. Germline CDR1 is SGHKS and CDR2 is YYEKEE (reference sequence). CDR3 sequence (DNA): TGTGCCAGCAGCTTCAGGGTACCTAGCACAGATACGCAGTATTTT. This sequence encodes CASSFRVPSTDTQYF.

This chain links TRBV15 with TRBJ1-2; D gene uncertain. Trimming removed 5 bases at V and 3 bases at J, with 10 bases between. This CDR3 has 13 amino acids. Germline values: CDR1 LNHNV, CDR2 YYDKDF (reference sequence). The CDR3: CATSPGIDYGYTF. For the CDR3, the DNA is TGTGCCACCAGCCCAGGTATTGACTATGGCTACACCTTC.

This clone was seen only once. The chain joins TRBV10-1 to TRBJ1-2; 12 positions match TRBD1. Germline CDR1 reads WNHNN; CDR2 reads SYGVQD (reference sequence). Germline trimming cut 6 bases from V and 6 bases from J; bases unmatched to any gene: 14. The CDR3 extends over 17 amino acids. CDR3 DNA sequence: TGCGCCAGCAGCCTGCCGGGACAGGGGGCATCTGAACATGGCTACACCTTC. Translating it yields CASSLPGQGASEHGYTF.

The chain joins TRBV27 to TRBJ1-1; 7 bases line up with TRBD1. V lost 5 bases to trimming and J lost 0 bases; unmatched junction nucleotides: 3. The CDR3 consists of 14 residues. CDR1 and CDR2 (germline): MNHEY, SMNVEV (reference sequence). This CDR3 reads CASSPGQLNTEAFF. CDR3 coding DNA: TGTGCCAGCAGTCCGGGACAGCTGAACACTGAAGCTTTCTTT.

This clone was detected once. The chain links TRBV6-2 or TRBV6-3 to TRBJ2-7; TRBD1 matches 9 bases. The J segment lost 2 bases and the V segment lost 6 bases, leaving 5 bases of the junction unmatched. This CDR3 has 14 residues. Looked up from germline, CDR1 is MNHEY and CDR2 is SVGEGT. For the CDR3, the DNA is TGTGCCAGCAGCACAGGGGGCCTTCCCTACGAGCAGTACTTC. This translates into CASSTGGLPYEQYF.

This clone was recorded only once. The chain uses TRBV18 and TRBJ2-3, with 10 bases that match TRBD2. The J segment lost 6 bases and the V segment lost 1 base, leaving 1 base of the junction unmatched. Germline V gene data show CDR1 as KGHSH and CDR2 as LQKENI. This CDR3 is built from 14 residues. DNA of the CDR3: TGTGCCAGCTCACCACAGCGGGAGGGGGATACGCAGTATTTT. Its protein is CASSPQREGDTQYF.

This clone was detected only once. CDR3 loop: CASSTGAGVISGELFF. For the CDR3, the DNA is TGTGCCAGTAGTACTGGAGCGGGAGTGATATCCGGGGAGCTGTTTTTT. The rearrangement links TRBV19 to TRBJ2-2, with TRBD2 matching over 8 bases. The V and J ends lost 4 bases and 6 bases, in that order; junction bases with no gene match: 10. The CDR3 is 16 residues long. The germline CDR1 and CDR2 sequences are LNHDA and SQIVND (reference sequence).

The chain carries TRBV12-3 or TRBV12-4 and TRBJ1-1; the D gene is possibly TRBD1 (5 bases). The germline V and J ends were trimmed by 4 bases and 4 bases, with 10 bases remaining between them. This CDR3 is built from 13 residues. The chain's CDR3 is CASSSVGGTEAFF. In DNA form, the CDR3 reads TGTGCCAGCAGTTCCGTCGGGGGCACTGAAGCTTTCTTT.

This clone was found a few times. The junction differs from germline at one of its ends, possibly a read error. The genes are TRBV6-1 and TRBJ2-7; TRBD1 matches at 8 bases. Germline CDR1 is MNHNS and CDR2 is SASEGT. The CDR3 spans 15 residues. The CDR3 spells CASREDRGYTYEQYF. The CDR3 DNA reads as TGTGCCAGCAGGGAAGACAGGGGTTATACCTACGAGCAGTACTTC.

The chain couples TRBV19 to TRBJ1-1; 7 nucleotides agree with TRBD1. The CDR3 extends over 16 amino acids. V was pared by 3 bases and J by 4 bases, with 11 bases of the junction left unmatched. Germline lookup yields CDR1 LNHDA and CDR2 SQIVND (reference sequence). This chain's CDR3 is CASSMRRGRVLTEAFF. CDR3 bases: TGTGCCAGTAGTATGCGTAGGGGGCGCGTGCTCACTGAAGCTTTCTTT.

This clone was seen only once. V usage is TRBV27 and J usage is TRBJ1-2, with TRBD1 as a possible D gene (6 bases). The CDR3 spans 16 residues. Looked up from germline, CDR1 is MNHEY and CDR2 is SMNVEV (reference sequence). V lost 3 bases to trimming and J lost 3 bases, with 17 bases between them. The CDR3 DNA sequence: TGTGCCAGCAGTTTGTCCCCGGACAGTTTCTACTATGGCTACACCTTC. It translates to CASSLSPDSFYYGYTF.

The table lists this clone with a count of one. The chain is built from TRBV7-2 and TRBJ2-1; 7 bases align to TRBD1. The CDR3 consists of 15 residues. Unmatched junction bases numbered 7, after V lost 4 bases and J lost 4 bases. Germline V gives CDR1 SGHTA, CDR2 FQGNSA. CDR3 amino acids: CASSSRQGRYNEQFF. CDR3 in DNA: TGTGCCAGCAGCTCCCGACAGGGTAGGTACAATGAGCAGTTCTTC. The full variable domain, completed using reference TRBV7-2 and TRBJ2-1, is GAGVSQSPSNKVTEKGKDVELRCDPISGHTALYWYRQSLGQGLEFLIYFQGNSAPDKSGLPSDRFSAERTGGSVSTLTIQRTQQEDSAVYLCASSSRQGRYNEQFFGPGTRLTVL.

V and J are TRBV28 and TRBJ1-5; no clear D. The CDR3 sequence is 14 residues long. Germline-derived CDR1 and CDR2 are MDHEN and SYDVKM. V was shortened by 5 bases and J by 4 bases, with 12 bases between the two germline ends. DNA of the CDR3: TGTGCCAGCAGTCCCGCCCTATCTAATCAGCCCCAGCATTTT. This gives the protein CASSPALSNQPQHF.

The chain uses TRBV12-3 or TRBV12-4 and TRBJ1-2; tentatively, D is TRBD1 (6 bases). The CDR3 extends over 12 amino acids. The V gene lost 5 bases and the J gene lost 4 bases, with 8 bases spanning the gap. The CDR3 DNA reads TGTGCCAGCAGTCAGGACAGCTATGGCTACACCTTC. Translation: CASSQDSYGYTF.

The chain couples TRBV5-4 to TRBJ2-7, with 7 positions matching TRBD1. Germline CDR1 is SGHNT and CDR2 is YYREEE (reference sequence). The CDR3 consists of 14 residues. V shed 4 bases, J shed 1 base, and the junction held 5 bases outside the gene matches. The CDR3 bases are TGTGCCAGCAGCCTAGACAGGGCATCCTACGAGCAGTACTTC. Amino acid sequence: CASSLDRASYEQYF.

The CDR3: CASSSFRGSLDYGYTF. The CDR3 coding sequence is TGTGCCAGCAGTTCGTTCAGAGGCAGCTTGGACTATGGCTACACCTTC. The rearrangement joins TRBV27 to TRBJ1-2; unclear D gene. Trimming cost V 4 bases and J 3 bases, with 18 bases left between them. The CDR3 has 16 amino acids. Germline lookup yields CDR1 MNHEY and CDR2 SMNVEV (reference sequence).

Comments on this clone: Other DNA sequences in this specimen translate into the identical CDR3. J is TRBJ2-7 and V is TRBV3-1 (or the pseudogene TRBV3-2), with D maybe TRBD2 (5 bases). The V end lost 4 bases, the J end lost 4 bases, and 8 bases lay between the germline ends. CDR1 is LGHDT, CDR2 YNNKEL, per germline (reference sequence). The CDR3 is made up of 12 amino acids. CDR3 sequence reads: CASSRGGYEQYF. The CDR3 DNA is TGTGCCAGCAGCCGAGGAGGTTACGAGCAGTACTTC.

This chain uses TRBV7-3 with TRBJ2-7, with TRBD2 matching 8 bases. The CDR3 length is 15 residues. CDR1 SGHTA and CDR2 FQGTGA come from the germline V gene. The ends lost 5 bases at V and 2 bases at J; junction bases unmatched: 8. The chain's CDR3 is CASSLNSGSPYEQYF. CDR3 DNA: TGTGCCAGCAGCCTTAACAGCGGGAGCCCCTACGAGCAGTACTTC.

The CDR3, as DNA: TGCGCCAGCAGCACCGCCTCTAGCGGGGTCTACAATGAGCAGTTCTTC. As protein: CASSTASSGVYNEQFF. The rearrangement links TRBV5-1 to TRBJ2-1, with 9 bases lining up with TRBD2. In germline, CDR1 is SGHRS, CDR2 YFSETQ. The J segment lost 3 bases and the V segment lost 4 bases, leaving 8 bases of the junction unmatched. The CDR3 is 16 residues long.